These T cell receptor beta chains were read from a single sample in a study of Ad26.COV2.S vaccination and SARS-CoV-2 variants. Only in-frame clones appear in the TCRdb table, and some are missing; sequencing was by immunoSEQ multiplex PCR. The table has about 680,000 clones, 80% to 90% seen once; the top ten hold roughly 1.5%. This material consisted of peripheral blood, taken in a trial of Ad26.COV2.S vaccine versus placebo. The origin of the receptors is a person between 18 and 65 years old who received the Ad26.COV2.S COVID-19 vaccine or a placebo. Each CDR3 is given with its conserved first and last residue. The order of the fields is clone size, D gene, V gene, CDR3 length, J gene, CDR3 DNA, CDR3 protein. A D gene is named only where the DNA matches it firmly. Clone size is shown for a subset of rows, as once, few, many or a class of expanded clone.

clone size: NA
D gene: TRBD1
V gene: TRBV6-6
CDR3 length: 19
J gene: TRBJ1-5
CDR3 DNA: TGTGCCAGCAGTCATGTTCCGGGACAGGCCCCTTATAGCAATCAGCCCCAGCATTTT
CDR3 protein: CASSHVPGQAPYSNQPQHF

clone size: NA
D gene: NA
V gene: TRBV2
CDR3 length: 13
J gene: TRBJ2-2
CDR3 DNA: TGTGCCAGCAGTTCGGGCCCGAGCGGGGAGCTGTTTTTT
CDR3 protein: CASSSGPSGELFF

clone size: NA
D gene: NA
V gene: TRBV29-1
CDR3 length: 14
J gene: TRBJ2-3
CDR3 DNA: TGCAGCGGAGGGGGGGAGGAGGGCACAGATACGCAGTATTTT
CDR3 protein: CSGGGEEGTDTQYF

clone size: NA
D gene: NA
V gene: TRBV7-9
CDR3 length: 14
J gene: TRBJ2-3
CDR3 DNA: TGTGCCAGCAGCCACGGGTCACACACAGATACGCAGTATTTT
CDR3 protein: CASSHGSHTDTQYF

clone size: NA
D gene: NA
V gene: TRBV5-1
CDR3 length: 15
J gene: TRBJ2-1
CDR3 DNA: TGCGCCAGCAGCCTGGTTGCAGGGGGGATAGGTGAGCAGTTCTTC
CDR3 protein: CASSLVAGGIGEQFF

clone size: NA
D gene: TRBD1
V gene: TRBV4-1
CDR3 length: 17
J gene: TRBJ1-2
CDR3 DNA: TGCGCCAGCAGCCAATCCTCCGGGACAGGGGCCACCTATGGCTACACCTTC
CDR3 protein: CASSQSSGTGATYGYTF

clone size: NA
D gene: NA
V gene: TRBV11-2
CDR3 length: 13
J gene: TRBJ2-7
CDR3 DNA: TGTGCCAGCAGCTCCTGGATCTCCTACGAGCAGTACTTC
CDR3 protein: CASSSWISYEQYF

clone size: NA
D gene: NA
V gene: TRBV4-1
CDR3 length: 17
J gene: TRBJ2-7
CDR3 DNA: TGCGCCAGCAGCCAAGGGATCAACCTAAAAGCCATCGGCGAGCAGTACTTC
CDR3 protein: CASSQGINLKAIGEQYF

clone size: NA
D gene: NA
V gene: TRBV7-3
CDR3 length: 15
J gene: TRBJ2-3
CDR3 DNA: TGTGCCAGCAGCCACAGGGCGAGGGACACAGATACGCAGTATTTT
CDR3 protein: CASSHRARDTDTQYF

clone size: NA
D gene: NA
V gene: TRBV27
CDR3 length: 15
J gene: TRBJ1-6
CDR3 DNA: TGTGCTACCACCCAACTGAGCTCCTATAATTCACCCCTCCACTTT
CDR3 protein: CATTQLSSYNSPLHF

clone size: few
D gene: NA
V gene: TRBV14
CDR3 length: 13
J gene: TRBJ1-2
CDR3 DNA: TGTGCCAGCAGCCGTGGCAGGAGCTATGGCTACACCTTC
CDR3 protein: CASSRGRSYGYTF

clone size: NA
D gene: NA
V gene: TRBV5-6
CDR3 length: 14
J gene: TRBJ1-5
CDR3 DNA: TGTGCCAGCAGCCTCGGAGCCTACAATCAGCCCCAGCATTTT
CDR3 protein: CASSLGAYNQPQHF

clone size: NA
D gene: NA
V gene: TRBV6-5
CDR3 length: 15
J gene: TRBJ1-5
CDR3 DNA: TGTGCCAGCAGGGGAGGCCTGTATAGCAATCAGCCCCAGCATTTT
CDR3 protein: CASRGGLYSNQPQHF

clone size: NA
D gene: NA
V gene: TRBV6-5
CDR3 length: 12
J gene: TRBJ1-5
CDR3 DNA: TGTGCCAGCAGCCCCTGGGGGGAGCCCCAGCATTTT
CDR3 protein: CASSPWGEPQHF

clone size: NA
D gene: NA
V gene: TRBV11-2
CDR3 length: 11
J gene: TRBJ2-7
CDR3 DNA: TGTGCCAGCAGCCCAAGTTACGAGCAGTACTTC
CDR3 protein: CASSPSYEQYF

clone size: NA
D gene: NA
V gene: TRBV3-1/TRBV3-2
CDR3 length: 16
J gene: TRBJ1-5
CDR3 DNA: TGTGCCAGCAGCCGGGTCGGGGGCCTAAGCAATCAGCCCCAGCATTTT
CDR3 protein: CASSRVGGLSNQPQHF

clone size: NA
D gene: NA
V gene: TRBV24-1
CDR3 length: 12
J gene: TRBJ1-2
CDR3 DNA: TGTGCCACCAGTGATTTATATTATGGCTACACCTTC
CDR3 protein: CATSDLYYGYTF

clone size: NA
D gene: TRBD1
V gene: TRBV30
CDR3 length: 13
J gene: TRBJ1-2
CDR3 DNA: TGTGCCTGGAGTGGCCGGGACAGATATGGCTACACCTTC
CDR3 protein: CAWSGRDRYGYTF

clone size: NA
D gene: NA
V gene: TRBV18
CDR3 length: 16
J gene: TRBJ1-1
CDR3 DNA: TGTGCCAGCTCACACGAGACAGCACTTCTTGACACTGAAGCTTTCTTT
CDR3 protein: CASSHETALLDTEAFF

clone size: NA
D gene: TRBD2
V gene: TRBV11-3
CDR3 length: 15
J gene: TRBJ2-1
CDR3 DNA: TGTGCCAGCAGCTTAGCTGCTAGCGGGAGTGGTGAGCAGTTCTTC
CDR3 protein: CASSLAASGSGEQFF

clone size: NA
D gene: NA
V gene: TRBV10-1
CDR3 length: 13
J gene: TRBJ2-3
CDR3 DNA: TGCGCCAGCAGTGAGTCTGGGGGTGATACGCAGTATTTT
CDR3 protein: CASSESGGDTQYF

clone size: NA
D gene: NA
V gene: TRBV9
CDR3 length: 14
J gene: TRBJ2-1
CDR3 DNA: TGTGCCAGCAGCGTAGGACGGATCTACAATGAGCAGTTCTTC
CDR3 protein: CASSVGRIYNEQFF

clone size: NA
D gene: TRBD1
V gene: TRBV6-5
CDR3 length: 14
J gene: TRBJ1-1
CDR3 DNA: TGTGCCAGCACCCCCGGGACAGTAACGACTGAAGCTTTCTTT
CDR3 protein: CASTPGTVTTEAFF

clone size: once
D gene: TRBD1
V gene: TRBV9
CDR3 length: 13
J gene: TRBJ1-5
CDR3 DNA: TGTGCCAGCAGTAGGACAGGGGATCAGCCCCAGCATTTT
CDR3 protein: CASSRTGDQPQHF

clone size: NA
D gene: NA
V gene: TRBV12-3/TRBV12-4
CDR3 length: 13
J gene: TRBJ2-1
CDR3 DNA: TGTGCCAGCAGTTCCGGGATTACCAATGAGCAGTTCTTC
CDR3 protein: CASSSGITNEQFF

clone size: NA
D gene: TRBD2
V gene: TRBV6-2/TRBV6-3
CDR3 length: 16
J gene: TRBJ2-5
CDR3 DNA: TGTGCCAGCAGTTACGTGCAGCGGGGGGGCCTAGAGACCCAGTACTTC
CDR3 protein: CASSYVQRGGLETQYF